Listed below are T cell receptor beta chains from one sample, sequenced in a study of response to subunit inactivated influenza vaccine. Each CDR3 protein is one row after TCRdb ran MiXCR on the RT-PCR reads. Of about 540,000 distinct CDR3 sequences listed, approximately 20% are singletons. The same data also contributed to another study, on T cells expressing NK-cell markers.

Here the sequenced sample was CD4+ T cells sorted from PBMCs, taken 11 to 12 days after vaccination. The receptors were sampled from a man aged 50-60 years who received an inactivated influenza vaccine. The CDR3 runs from the conserved cysteine through the conserved F or W. The D gene is left open where the match is weak. Clone size is stated in some rows and not others, as once, few, many or a class when expanded.

clone_size	v_call	d_call	j_call	cdr3_nt	cdr3_aa
.	TRBV6-1	.	TRBJ2-1	TGTGCCAGCAGTCCCCCAGCGGGCCCAGAGCAGTTCTTC	CASSPPAGPEQFF
.	TRBV5-1	TRBD2	TRBJ2-7	TGCGCCAGCAGCTTGGAAGGCGGGGGACCCTACGAGCAGTACTTC	CASSLEGGGPYEQYF
.	TRBV12-3/TRBV12-4	.	TRBJ2-2	TGTGCCAGCAGTTGGGGCACGAACACCGGGGAGCTGTTTTTT	CASSWGTNTGELFF
.	TRBV5-1	.	TRBJ2-7	TGCGCCAGCAGCTTGGGTCCACACTACGAGCAGTACTTC	CASSLGPHYEQYF
.	TRBV7-9	.	TRBJ2-3	TGTGCCAGCAGCTCCGTTGATACGCAGTATTTT	CASSSVDTQYF
.	TRBV3-1	TRBD2	TRBJ2-2	TGTGCCAGCAGCCACCTCGGACTAGCGGCCACCGGGGAGCTGTTTTTT	CASSHLGLAATGELFF
.	TRBV5-1	TRBD2	TRBJ2-1	TGCGCCAGCGACCTAGGGACTAGCGGGGGCAATGAGCAGTTCTTC	CASDLGTSGGNEQFF
.	TRBV28	.	TRBJ1-2	TGTGCCAGCAGTCGGATCGATACAGCTGAGGGCTACACCTTC	CASSRIDTAEGYTF
many	TRBV29-1	.	TRBJ2-7	TGCAGCGTTGATCTAGGGTTTACCCACGAGCAGTACTTC	CSVDLGFTHEQYF
.	TRBV20-1	.	TRBJ2-7	TGCAGTGCCCCCGCCGGATCCTACGAGCAGTACTTC	CSAPAGSYEQYF
many	TRBV20-1	.	TRBJ1-5	TGCAGTGCTAGAGATAGCAATCAGCCCCAGCATTTT	CSARDSNQPQHF
few	TRBV11-2	.	TRBJ1-3	TGTGCCAGCATCAGGAATACAGGGAGTGGAAACACCATATATTTT	CASIRNTGSGNTIYF
.	TRBV20-1	TRBD2	TRBJ2-1	TGCAGTGCAAGACTAGCGGGATCCTACAATGAGCAGTTCTTC	CSARLAGSYNEQFF
.	TRBV6-2/TRBV6-3	.	TRBJ1-2	TGTGCCAGCAGAAGTGGGGCAGGTCGATATGGCTACACCTTC	CASRSGAGRYGYTF
few	TRBV11-2	TRBD2	TRBJ2-7	TGTGCCAGCAGCTTAGTAGGGACTAGCGGGGGGGCCTCAGGCAACGAGCAGTACTTC	CASSLVGTSGGASGNEQYF
.	TRBV5-1	.	TRBJ2-7	TGCGCCAGCAGCTTGAAAGGACAGTCCGCTGGCTCCTACGAGCAGTACTTC	CASSLKGQSAGSYEQYF
once	TRBV28	.	TRBJ2-3	TGTGCCAGCACCAGGGGCCGGGATACGCAGTATTTT	CASTRGRDTQYF
.	TRBV3-1	.	TRBJ2-7	TGTGCCAGCAGCCAAGATCGGGTGGGGGCCCCCTACGAGCAGTACTTC	CASSQDRVGAPYEQYF
few	TRBV6-2/TRBV6-3	TRBD2	TRBJ2-7	TGTGCCAGCAGTTCCTATCTCCGACTAGCGGGATCCTACGAGCAGTACTTC	CASSSYLRLAGSYEQYF
many	TRBV7-9	.	TRBJ2-3	TGTGCCAGCAGCTTTTCTAGCTCAGATACGCAGTATTTT	CASSFSSSDTQYF
.	TRBV10-3	.	TRBJ2-7	TGTGCCATCAGCCCTAACGGTCTCGAGCAGTACTTC	CAISPNGLEQYF
.	TRBV9	TRBD2	TRBJ2-5	TGTGCCAGCAGCGTAGGACTAGCGGGAGCAAACCAAGAGACCCAGTACTTC	CASSVGLAGANQETQYF
few	TRBV11-2	.	TRBJ2-3	TGTGCCAGCAGCTTAGATATGGGCCTCACGGGAGATACGCAGTATTTT	CASSLDMGLTGDTQYF
.	TRBV20-1	.	TRBJ2-5	TGCAGTGCCCGCCCGGGGCTAGCGAGGAATGTGGAGACCCAGTACTTC	CSARPGLARNVETQYF
.	TRBV28	TRBD2	TRBJ2-7	TGTGCCAGCAGTTTAGGGGGGGTCGCCTACGAGCAGTACTTC	CASSLGGVAYEQYF
.	TRBV30	TRBD2	TRBJ2-1	TGTGCCTGGAGACTAGCGGGGGGTGTGGGAGAGCAGTTCTTC	CAWRLAGGVGEQFF
.	TRBV27	.	TRBJ2-1	TGTGCCAGCAGTTTATCGTCCAGGGGCAATGAGCAGTTCTTC	CASSLSSRGNEQFF
.	TRBV5-1	.	TRBJ1-5	TGCGCCAGCAGCTTCCTGGGGGAAGGTCAGCCCCAGCATTTT	CASSFLGEGQPQHF
few	TRBV5-1	TRBD2	TRBJ2-5	TGCGCCAGCAGCTTGGGTGCTAGCGGGAGGCTCGAGACCCAGTACTTC	CASSLGASGRLETQYF
.	TRBV20-1	TRBD1	TRBJ1-6	TGCAGTTTATACCAGGCCGGGACAGGGGGCCGGTCACCCCTCCACTTT	CSLYQAGTGGRSPLHF
.	TRBV5-1	TRBD1	TRBJ2-7	TGCGCCAGCAGCCCTGGAACAGGGGGCGGTAGGTACGAGCAGTACTTC	CASSPGTGGGRYEQYF
few	TRBV24-1	TRBD2	TRBJ2-1	TGTGCCACCAGTGATCGGACTAGCGGGACTCGCTCCTACAATGAGCAGTTCTTC	CATSDRTSGTRSYNEQFF
.	TRBV10-2	TRBD2	TRBJ2-3	TGCGCCAGCAGTGAGTCGACGGGCGGGGGGGTTACGCAGTATTTT	CASSESTGGGVTQYF
few	TRBV6-2/TRBV6-3	.	TRBJ1-2	TGTGCCAGCAGGAAGAGTGGGTTCGACTATGGCTACACCTTC	CASRKSGFDYGYTF
.	TRBV11-2	TRBD2	TRBJ2-3	TGTGCCAGCAGCCCTCGCCCGGGACTAGCGGTGACAGATACGCAGTATTTT	CASSPRPGLAVTDTQYF
.	TRBV7-7	.	TRBJ2-5	TGTGCTAGCAGCTTAGGGGGGACCGACCAAGAGACCCAGTACTTC	CASSLGGTDQETQYF
.	TRBV11-1	TRBD2	TRBJ2-7	TGTGCCAGCAGCTGGGCGGGAGGGGCCCGCTCCTACGAGCAGTACTTC	CASSWAGGARSYEQYF
.	TRBV6-5	.	TRBJ2-7	TGTGCCAGCAGTTACTCGAGGACAGTTGCCTACGAGCAGTACTTC	CASSYSRTVAYEQYF
few	TRBV7-2	TRBD1	TRBJ1-1	TGTGCCAGCAGCTCCCGGGACAGGGGATGGGGCACTGAAGCTTTCTTT	CASSSRDRGWGTEAFF
.	TRBV20-1	TRBD1	TRBJ1-6	TGCAGTGCTCGCCCGGGACAGGGGGCGAGCGGTTCACCCCTCCACTTT	CSARPGQGASGSPLHF
.	TRBV11-2	.	TRBJ2-7	TGTGCCAGCAGCCTCAGACAACTTCGGGGTGAGCAGTACTTC	CASSLRQLRGEQYF
few	TRBV9	.	TRBJ2-7	TGTGCCAGCAGCGAGAGCCGGGACTCCTACTACGAGCAGTACTTC	CASSESRDSYYEQYF
few	TRBV7-9	.	TRBJ2-3	TGTGCCAGCAGCCAGGGGACTACGACAGATACGCAGTATTTT	CASSQGTTTDTQYF
.	TRBV28	.	TRBJ2-6	TGTGCCAGCAATTCCGCCCCCGCTGGGGCCAACGTCCTGACTTTC	CASNSAPAGANVLTF
many	TRBV29-1	.	TRBJ2-2	TGCAGCGTTGAGGACATAAACACCGGGGAGCTGTTTTTT	CSVEDINTGELFF
.	TRBV7-9	TRBD1	TRBJ1-4	TGTGCCAGCAGTTCCAGGGGGCCAACTAATGAAAAACTGTTTTTT	CASSSRGPTNEKLFF
.	TRBV28	.	TRBJ1-4	TGTGCCAGCACCGATAGAGGAAAGAATGAAAAACTGTTTTTT	CASTDRGKNEKLFF
.	TRBV12-3/TRBV12-4	TRBD2	TRBJ2-1	TGTGCCAGCAGACTAGCGGGGGGTAGCGATGAGCAGTTCTTC	CASRLAGGSDEQFF
few	TRBV2	TRBD2	TRBJ2-1	TGTGCCAGCAGTGAAGGGACTAGCGGGGGTTACAATGAGCAGTTCTTC	CASSEGTSGGYNEQFF
few	TRBV3-1	.	TRBJ1-2	TGTGCCAGCAGCCAAGATCTTGGTCGGTATGGCTACACCTTC	CASSQDLGRYGYTF
many	TRBV12-3/TRBV12-4	.	TRBJ2-3	TGTGCCAGCAGTTTAAGGCAGGGAGGAGATACGCAGTATTTT	CASSLRQGGDTQYF
.	TRBV6-1	TRBD2	TRBJ2-7	TGTGCCAGCAGGCGATTAGCGGGAGTCTACGAGCAGTACTTC	CASRRLAGVYEQYF
few	TRBV4-2	.	TRBJ2-7	TGTGCCAGCAGCCAAGAGTACGAGCAGTACTTC	CASSQEYEQYF